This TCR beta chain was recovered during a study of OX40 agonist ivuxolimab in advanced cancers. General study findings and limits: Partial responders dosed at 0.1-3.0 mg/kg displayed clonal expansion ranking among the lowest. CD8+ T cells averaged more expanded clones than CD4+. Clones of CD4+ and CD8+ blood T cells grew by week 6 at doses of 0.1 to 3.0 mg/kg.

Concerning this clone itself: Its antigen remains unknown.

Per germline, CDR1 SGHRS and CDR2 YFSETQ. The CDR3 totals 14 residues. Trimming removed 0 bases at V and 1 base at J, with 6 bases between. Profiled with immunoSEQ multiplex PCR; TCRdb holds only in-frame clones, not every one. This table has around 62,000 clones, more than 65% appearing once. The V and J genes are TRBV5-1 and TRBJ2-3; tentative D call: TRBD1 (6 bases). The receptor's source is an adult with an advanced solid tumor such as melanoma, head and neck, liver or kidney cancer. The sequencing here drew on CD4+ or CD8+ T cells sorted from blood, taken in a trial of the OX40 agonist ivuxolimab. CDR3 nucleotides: TGCGCCAGCAGCTTGGACAGGGGCACAGATACGCAGTATTTT. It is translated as CASSLDRGTDTQYF.